Described below is a single T cell receptor (beta chain) sequence and its context. The antigen is not known. This sample is part of a study of cytomegalovirus exposure and HLA in healthy donors. General study points: Owing to their indistinguishability, certain V segments, notably TRBV6-2 and TRBV6-3, were excluded. Per a later analysis, fewer than 20,000 TCR beta sequences showed association with HLA alleles at 0.05 false discovery rate. Common viral pathogens seemed, in a later analysis, to connect with several of the most significant clusters.

CDR1 is MNHEY and CDR2 is SVGAGI in the germline V gene. The CDR3 runs to 15 residues. V was pared by 4 bases and J by 4 bases, with 17 bases between. With 60 Vbeta and 13 Jbeta primers, the PCR was carried out. Produced via immunoSEQ multiplex PCR; TCRdb's table is partial and in-frame only. The specimen's table records under 200,000 clones. Sequences were obtained from PBMCs. The receptor was derived from a man aged 30-40 years in good health and CMV-seronegative. The chain has TRBV6-5 and TRBJ2-7, with D possibly TRBD2 on 8 matching bases. CDR3 coding DNA: TGTGCCAGCAGTTCGGGAGGGACAGAGATTTACGAGCAGTACTTC. Its protein product is CASSSGGTEIYEQYF.